A single sample gave rise to the 20 T cell receptor beta chains below, sequenced in a study of cytomegalovirus exposure and HLA in healthy donors. The protocol was immunoSEQ multiplex PCR, while the TCRdb copy is restricted to in-frame clones and leaves out a portion. This sample has under 85,000 clones, with 85% to 95% found just once. The specimen sequenced was PBMCs. These receptors came from a man younger than 35 in good health and CMV-seropositive.

The chain uses TRBV19 and TRBJ2-5; D is perhaps TRBD2 (5 bases). This CDR3 spans 13 amino acids. Germline loops: CDR1 LNHDA, CDR2 SQIVND (reference sequence). The V gene lost 4 bases and the J gene lost 4 bases, with 10 bases spanning the gap. The CDR3 sequence: CASSRLPGETQYF. The CDR3, as DNA: TGTGCCAGTAGTAGACTACCGGGAGAGACCCAGTACTTC.

The chain recombines TRBV10-3 with TRBJ1-5, with D maybe TRBD1 (6 bases). Trimming took off 10 bases at V and 2 bases at J, with 9 bases between the two ends. CDR3 length equals 12 residues. Germline values: CDR1 ENHRY, CDR2 SYGVKD. The CDR3 protein is CATRQGNQPQHF. The CDR3 coding sequence is TGTGCCACCCGACAGGGCAATCAGCCCCAGCATTTT.

The rearrangement joins TRBV29-1 to TRBJ2-1; the match to TRBD2 covers 10 bases. V gave up 5 bases and J gave up 1 base; unmatched junction bases: 2. The CDR3 runs 14 residues. CDR1 is SQVTM, CDR2 ANQGSEA, per germline. CDR3 protein: CSVLSGRSYNEQFF. CDR3 DNA: TGCAGCGTTCTTAGCGGGAGGTCCTACAATGAGCAGTTCTTC.

This clone was recorded a few times. V gene TRBV2 combines with J gene TRBJ2-4, with 14 nucleotides matching TRBD2. Germline V lookup: CDR1 SNHLY, CDR2 FYNNEI. This CDR3 has 16 residues. The V segment lost 4 bases and the J segment 8 bases; nucleotides outside the gene matches: 7. The CDR3 DNA follows: TGTGCCAGCAGTGTCTCGGGACTAGCGGGAGTCGACATTCAGTACTTC. Translated: CASSVSGLAGVDIQYF.

This chain links TRBV2 with TRBJ2-7; a possible D gene is TRBD1 (7 bases). The ends were cut back, 2 bases at V and 6 bases at J, with 14 bases in the middle. Germline V gene lookup returns CDR1 SNHLY and CDR2 FYNNEI. This CDR3 has 14 residues. The CDR3, as DNA: TGTGCCAGCAGTGAACGTACAGGGGAGGTCGAGCAGTACTTC. Amino acid sequence: CASSERTGEVEQYF.

As for this clone: The junction departs from germline at one end; a sequencing error may be responsible. This chain connects TRBV5-1 to TRBJ2-7, with 8 bases matching TRBD1. The CDR3 is 15 amino acids. Germline V CDR1 and CDR2: SGHRS, YFSETQ. The CDR3 here is CASSLVGQASYEQYF. DNA for the CDR3: TGTGCCAGCAGCTTGGTGGGACAGGCCTCCTACGAGCAGTACTTC.

The genes are TRBV30 and TRBJ2-2, with D unresolved. V was clipped by 4 bases and J by 7 bases, with 13 bases between them. The length of the CDR3 is 13 residues. Per germline, CDR1 GTSNPN and CDR2 SVGIG (reference sequence). The CDR3 region has the DNA TGTGCCTGGATCTTGGGCCCCGGCGGGGAGCTGTTTTTT. This codes for CAWILGPGGELFF.

This chain joins TRBV12-2 and TRBJ2-1; the table's D gene call, TRBD2, was not cross checked with the DNA. TRBV12-2 is assigned pseudogene status. This CDR3 has 22 residues. Here the CDR3 reads CASRASPDSIYPWTSGYNEQFF. The CDR3 DNA reads TGTGCAAGTCGCGCAAGCCCCGACTCGATATACCCTTGGACTAGCGGATACAATGAGCAGTTCTTC.

The rearrangement joins TRBV5-1 to TRBJ2-7; 9 nucleotides align to TRBD1. V was pared by 0 bases and J by 0 bases, with 10 bases of the junction left unmatched. This CDR3 spans 18 amino acids. Germline-derived CDR1 and CDR2 are SGHRS and YFSETQ. The CDR3 bases are TGCGCCAGCAGCTTGGCCGTGACAGGGGGAAGAAGCTCCTACGAGCAGTACTTC. Amino acid sequence: CASSLAVTGGRSSYEQYF. The full variable domain, completed using reference TRBV5-1 and TRBJ2-7, is KAGVTQTPRYLIKTRGQQVTLSCSPISGHRSVSWYQQTPGQGLQFLFEYFSETQRNKGNFPGRFSGRQFSNSRSEMNVSTLELGDSALYLCASSLAVTGGRSSYEQYFGPGTRLTVT.

The V call is TRBV6-5, the J call TRBJ2-4; 8 bases are shared with TRBD2. The CDR3 extends over 16 amino acids. Germline lookup yields CDR1 MNHEY and CDR2 SVGAGI. J gave up 1 base and V 2 bases, and 4 bases lay outside the gene matches. CDR3 nucleotides: TGTGCCAGCAGTTACGGAGCGGGAGTGGCCAAAAACATTCAGTACTTC. It yields the protein CASSYGAGVAKNIQYF.

The chain is built from TRBV4-2 and TRBJ2-1; 9 nucleotides match TRBD2. J lost 7 bases, V lost 0 bases, and 10 bases had no gene match. This CDR3 contains 17 residues. Germline assignment: CDR1 LGHNA and CDR2 YNFKEQ. CDR3 sequence (DNA): TGTGCCAGCAGCCAAGAACTCGCGGGAGGGCCACTTAATGAGCAGTTCTTC. Amino acids: CASSQELAGGPLNEQFF.

V and J are TRBV7-3 and TRBJ2-2; perhaps TRBD2 as D (6 bases). The CDR3 has 14 residues. The germline CDR1 and CDR2 sequences are SGHTA and FQGTGA. Trimming left V 1 base short and J 8 bases short, with 11 bases between. The CDR3 DNA follows: TGTGCCAGCAGCTTAAAGGGAGGATGGGGGGAGCTGTTTTTT. Translation gives CASSLKGGWGELFF.

This clone was detected once. CDR3 residues: CATEGQVTYEQYF. The CDR3 DNA follows: TGTGCCACCGAGGGACAGGTGACCTACGAGCAGTACTTC. The chain couples TRBV2 to TRBJ2-7, with 8 bases matching TRBD1. Germline V gene lookup returns CDR1 SNHLY and CDR2 FYNNEI. Trimming cost V 10 bases and J 2 bases; bases outside gene matches: 7. The CDR3 has 13 amino acids.

This rearrangement joins TRBV28 to TRBJ1-1, with D possibly TRBD1 on 6 matching bases. This CDR3 has 14 amino acids. Germline assignment: CDR1 MDHEN and CDR2 SYDVKM. Deletions cut 2 bases from V and 6 bases from J, with 13 bases between. In nucleotides, the CDR3 is TGTGCCAGCAGTTTAGGGGGCGAGTACTCTGAAGCTTTCTTT. This encodes CASSLGGEYSEAFF.

For the CDR3, the DNA is TGTGCCTGGGGACAGGGAGGTCTTTACGAGCAGTACTTC. Translated: CAWGQGGLYEQYF. This chain joins TRBV30 and TRBJ2-7; 8 bases map to TRBD1. CDR1 is GTSNPN and CDR2 is SVGIG in the germline V gene (reference sequence). The CDR3 has 13 residues. The V segment lost 5 bases and the J segment 4 bases; nucleotides outside the gene matches: 7. Supplemented by reference TRBV30 and TRBJ2-7, the full variable domain reads SQTIHQWPATLVQPVGSPLSLECTVEGTSNPNLYWYRQAAGRGLQLLFYSVGIGQISSEVPQNLSASRPQDRQFILSSKKLLLSDSGFYLCAWGQGGLYEQYFGPGTRLTVT.

The chain carries TRBV15 and TRBJ2-1; 8 nucleotides match TRBD2. The germline V gene encodes CDR1 LNHNV and CDR2 YYDKDF (reference sequence). The CDR3 spans 13 residues. After removal of 5 bases from V and 5 bases from J, the junction contained 2 bases not matched to a gene. The CDR3 is CATSVAGNNEQFF. CDR3 in DNA: TGTGCCACCAGCGTAGCGGGGAACAATGAGCAGTTCTTC.

This rearrangement joins TRBV7-2 to TRBJ1-3; D is possibly TRBD1 (5 bases). This CDR3 has 17 amino acids. Trimming took off 1 base at V and 0 bases at J, with 13 bases between the two ends. The germline gives CDR1 SGHTA, CDR2 FQGNSA. CDR3 DNA sequence: TGTGCCAGCAGCTTAGTTGGGACTGTAAGCTCTGGAAACACCATATATTTT. This codes for CASSLVGTVSSGNTIYF.

The rearrangement uses TRBV10-1 and TRBJ2-3; the D is unclear. Germline V gives CDR1 WNHNN, CDR2 SYGVQD (reference sequence). V was cut by 3 bases and J by 3 bases, with 4 bases left in between. The CDR3 has 12 amino acids. The chain's CDR3 is CASSDLTDTQYF. Written as DNA, the CDR3 is TGCGCCAGCAGTGACCTGACAGATACGCAGTATTTT.

In this sample, this clone turned up once. The chain is built from TRBV7-2 and TRBJ2-7; tentative D call: TRBD2 (5 bases). CDR1 is SGHTA and CDR2 is FQGNSA in the germline V gene. With 1 base removed from V and 2 bases from J, the gap between germline ends came to 6 bases. The CDR3 is made up of 13 amino acids. The CDR3 DNA is TGTGCCAGCAGCTTAGAACTAGCCTACGAGCAGTACTTC. Amino acids: CASSLELAYEQYF.

This chain links TRBV5-4 with TRBJ2-4; 10 nucleotides match TRBD2. J lost 0 bases, V lost 4 bases, and 4 bases had no gene match. The CDR3 sequence is 16 residues long. The germline gives CDR1 SGHNT, CDR2 YYREEE (reference sequence). The CDR3 protein is CASSGAGGPAKNIQYF. The CDR3, as DNA: TGTGCCAGCAGCGGAGCGGGAGGGCCAGCCAAAAACATTCAGTACTTC.